This is a list of T cell receptor beta chains from one sample in a study of blood T cell repertoires in COVID-19. Sequencing used immunoSEQ multiplex PCR; TCRdb keeps in-frame clones, though not all of them. The profile shows about 80,000 clones, around 86% of them singletons. The specimen was peripheral blood. Source of these receptors: a human donor in a cohort sampled during active COVID-19. The CDR3 runs from the conserved cysteine through the conserved F or W. A D gene is named only where the DNA matches it firmly. Clone size is stated in some rows and not others, as once, few, many or a class when expanded.

V gene	J gene	D gene	clone size	CDR3 protein	CDR3 DNA
TRBV13	TRBJ1-4	-	once	CASSLGSRGEKLFF	TGTGCCAGCAGCTTGGGTTCGCGAGGTGAAAAACTGTTTTTT
TRBV5-1	TRBJ2-1	-	-	CASSSGLRNEQFF	TGCGCCAGCAGCTCGGGACTCCGAAATGAGCAGTTCTTC
TRBV28	TRBJ2-7	-	-	CASSTQGYEQYF	TGTGCCAGCAGTACACAGGGTTACGAGCAGTACTTC
TRBV11-2	TRBJ2-5	-	few	CASSQSRRGTQYF	TGTGCCAGCAGCCAGTCCCGGAGGGGGACCCAGTACTTC
TRBV6-2/TRBV6-3	TRBJ2-2	-	few	CASSYARDTGELFF	TGTGCCAGCAGTTACGCGCGGGACACCGGGGAGCTGTTTTTT
TRBV9	TRBJ1-2	TRBD1	-	CASRVQGAGGYTF	TGTGCCAGCAGGGTACAGGGGGCCGGAGGCTACACCTTC
TRBV23-1	TRBJ2-3	TRBD2	-	CASSHRDRGLAGSLSTDTQYF	TGCGCCAGCAGTCACCGGGACAGGGGACTAGCGGGCAGTTTGAGCACAGATACGCAGTATTTT
TRBV28	TRBJ1-6	TRBD1	-	CASRTGQGNSPLHF	TGTGCCAGCAGAACGGGACAGGGGAATTCACCCCTCCACTTT
TRBV7-2	TRBJ2-5	-	-	CASSLAFRQETQYF	TGTGCCAGCAGCTTAGCCTTTCGGCAAGAGACCCAGTACTTC
TRBV7-3	TRBJ2-2	-	-	CASSARLNTGELFF	TGTGCCAGCAGCGCCCGACTGAACACCGGGGAGCTGTTTTTT
TRBV27	TRBJ1-5	TRBD1	-	CASCRGQARNQPQHF	TGTGCCAGCTGTCGGGGACAGGCTCGCAATCAGCCCCAGCATTTT
TRBV19	TRBJ1-4	-	once	CASSLRGTNEKLFF	TGTGCCAGTAGCCTCAGGGGAACTAATGAAAAACTGTTTTTT
TRBV6-5	TRBJ1-1	-	few	CASSPRRGEGTEAFF	TGTGCCAGCAGTCCCAGGCGGGGAGAAGGGACTGAAGCTTTCTTT
TRBV5-4	TRBJ2-3	TRBD1	-	CASSRTGASAQGDTQYF	TGTGCCAGCAGCCGAACAGGGGCTTCCGCGCAGGGGGATACGCAGTATTTT
TRBV7-8	TRBJ1-3	-	-	CASSPSGRLISGNTIYF	TGTGCCAGCAGCCCATCAGGGCGCCTTATCTCTGGAAACACCATATATTTT
TRBV2	TRBJ1-1	-	-	CASLVGQSFLNTEAFF	TGTGCCAGCCTTGTAGGACAGTCCTTTTTGAACACTGAAGCTTTCTTT
TRBV3-1/TRBV3-2	TRBJ2-2	TRBD2	-	CASSLGLAGNTGELFF	TGTGCCAGCAGCCTTGGACTAGCGGGGAACACCGGGGAGCTGTTTTTT
TRBV15	TRBJ2-7	TRBD1	-	CATSRDPVRGFHEQYF	TGTGCCACCAGCAGAGATCCGGTCAGGGGGTTCCACGAGCAGTACTTC
TRBV30	TRBJ1-5	-	-	CAWSGPGRGNQPQHF	TGTGCCTGGAGTGGCCCGGGAAGGGGCAATCAGCCCCAGCATTTT
TRBV5-1	TRBJ2-3	TRBD2	once	CASSPTTSGRDTQYF	TGCGCCAGCAGCCCTACGACTAGCGGGAGAGATACGCAGTATTTT
TRBV5-6	TRBJ2-7	TRBD1	-	CASIRDRGLSYEQYF	TGTGCCAGCATCCGGGACAGGGGCCTCTCCTACGAGCAGTACTTC
TRBV11-3	TRBJ2-7	-	-	CASSGTQGAMGMYEQYF	TGTGCCAGCAGCGGGACACAGGGCGCCATGGGGATGTACGAGCAGTACTTC
TRBV10-3	TRBJ1-2	TRBD1	-	CAISEQGQGIGYTF	TGTGCCATCAGTGAACAGGGACAGGGGATCGGCTACACCTTC
TRBV15	TRBJ2-2	-	-	CATSRNREQRTGELFF	TGTGCCACCAGCAGAAACAGGGAACAAAGGACCGGGGAGCTGTTTTTT
TRBV3-1/TRBV3-2	TRBJ2-2	TRBD2	-	CASSQDRRALAGNTGELFF	TGTGCCAGCAGCCAAGATCGGCGTGCCCTAGCGGGTAACACCGGGGAGCTGTTTTTT
TRBV28	TRBJ1-2	TRBD1	-	CASSRTGSNYGYTF	TGTGCCAGCAGCCGGACAGGCTCTAACTATGGCTACACCTTC
TRBV2	TRBJ1-1	-	-	CASSETGYTEAFF	TGTGCCAGCAGTGAGACAGGTTACACTGAAGCTTTCTTT
TRBV19	TRBJ1-4	-	-	CASRDDAGATNEKLFF	TGTGCCAGTAGGGACGACGCGGGCGCAACTAATGAAAAACTGTTTTTT
TRBV5-1	TRBJ2-2	-	-	CASSLDTGTNTGELFF	TGCGCCAGCAGCTTGGATACGGGAACGAACACCGGGGAGCTGTTTTTT
TRBV27	TRBJ2-5	-	-	CASSPLRTIETQYF	TGTGCCAGCAGCCCCCTCCGGACAATCGAGACCCAGTACTTC
TRBV5-1	TRBJ1-2	TRBD1	-	CASSFPGQGAYGYTF	TGCGCCAGCAGCTTTCCGGGACAGGGGGCCTATGGCTACACCTTC
TRBV15	TRBJ2-1	TRBD2	-	CATSREGGGIYNEQFF	TGTGCCACCAGCAGAGAGGGCGGGGGTATCTACAATGAGCAGTTCTTC
TRBV11-1	TRBJ2-5	-	-	CASSLLSAGSGETQYF	TGTGCCAGCAGCTTACTCTCGGCGGGGTCTGGAGAGACCCAGTACTTC
TRBV29-1	TRBJ2-5	TRBD2	-	CSVSPTSGQETQYF	TGCAGCGTATCCCCGACTAGCGGCCAAGAGACCCAGTACTTC
TRBV28	TRBJ1-2	TRBD1	-	CASRGQLYGYTF	TGTGCCAGCAGGGGACAGCTCTATGGCTACACCTTC
TRBV5-1	TRBJ1-4	-	-	CASSLDRGEKLFF	TGCGCCAGCAGCTTGGATAGGGGGGAAAAACTGTTTTTT
TRBV2	TRBJ1-2	-	-	CASSDTGYGYTF	TGTGCCAGCAGTGACACAGGTTATGGCTACACCTTC
TRBV10-2	TRBJ2-1	TRBD1	once	CASGETGGVVDEQFF	TGCGCCAGCGGAGAGACAGGGGGTGTAGTAGATGAGCAGTTCTTC
TRBV18	TRBJ1-2	TRBD1	-	CASSRDRDYGYTF	TGTGCCAGCTCTCGGGACAGAGACTATGGCTACACCTTC
TRBV7-6	TRBJ2-7	TRBD1	-	CASSPLAGTGNEQYF	TGTGCCAGCAGCCCCCTGGCCGGGACAGGGAACGAGCAGTACTTC